This T cell receptor (beta chain) was identified in a study of OX40 agonist ivuxolimab in advanced cancers. Germline values: CDR1 SGHAT, CDR2 FQNNGV. J gave up 2 bases and V 1 base, and 7 bases lay outside the gene matches. The CDR3 totals 17 residues. The repertoire was sequenced with immunoSEQ multiplex PCR; TCRdb's copy has only in-frame clones and lacks some. This table holds roughly 36,000 clones, roughly 87% found once. The origin of this receptor is an adult with an advanced solid tumor such as melanoma, head and neck, liver or kidney cancer. The chain uses TRBV11-2 and TRBJ2-7; 11 bases agree with TRBD2. Sequencing used CD4+ or CD8+ T cells sorted from blood, obtained in a trial of the OX40 agonist ivuxolimab. CDR3 nucleotide sequence: TGTGCCAGCAGCTTAGGACTAGCGGGAACTGCAGCCTACGAGCAGTACTTC. Translation gives CASSLGLAGTAAYEQYF.